This TCR beta chain is drawn from a study of CD8 T cells in ankylosing spondylitis. The CDR3 is made up of 12 amino acids. V was clipped by 3 bases and J by 5 bases; unmatched bases: 4. From germline, CDR1 is SQVTM and CDR2 ANQGSEA. This clonotype has just a few counts. Its antigen remains unidentified. Study-wide results and limits: Roughly eight highly homologous variants formed a TCR beta motif that appeared characteristic of ankylosing spondylitis blood.

For TCR beta, libraries came from quantitative 5'-RACE with molecular barcodes. TCRdb redid the calling of the 5' RACE reads with MiXCR, one entry per CDR3 protein. The repertoire holds around 390,000 distinct CDR3 sequences, with 20% to 25% as singletons. This sequence originates from a male donor with ankylosing spondylitis. The rearrangement uses TRBV29-1 and TRBJ2-7; 7 bases are a match to TRBD2. The sample consisted of blood, either unsorted or a sorted T cell fraction (not recorded which). CDR3 protein: CSVDVRGDEQYF. CDR3 coding DNA: TGCAGCGTTGATGTTCGGGGGGACGAGCAGTACTTC.